Presented here are 24 T cell receptor beta chains from one specimen sequenced in a study of control samples from healthy donors and cancer patients. This table comes from immunoSEQ multiplex PCR, and its TCRdb copy is limited to in-frame clones, with some not included. The profile shows about 130,000 clones, 92% of them singletons. What was sequenced was PBMCs. These receptors were obtained from a man older than 75 with head and neck cancer.

The gene calls are TRBV14 and TRBJ1-1; weak D call: TRBD1 (5 bases). The CDR3 sequence is 16 residues long. CDR1 and CDR2 (germline): SGHDN, FVKESK. V was clipped by 3 bases and J by 5 bases, with 19 bases between them. The DNA of the CDR3 is TGTGCCAGCAGCCAGGGGGTACAGAGTTGGCGAACTGAAGCTTTCTTT. Its translation is CASSQGVQSWRTEAFF.

This clone was picked up a small number of times. The chain uses TRBV2 and TRBJ2-3; the match to TRBD2 covers 9 bases. The CDR3 has 15 residues. Trimming removed 7 bases from V and 3 bases from J; junction bases left unmatched: 8. Germline loops: CDR1 SNHLY, CDR2 FYNNEI. CDR3 sequence: CASTEGREGTDTQYF. In DNA, the CDR3 is TGTGCCAGCACCGAAGGGCGGGAGGGAACAGATACGCAGTATTTT.

The chain uses TRBV5-1 and TRBJ2-3; maybe TRBD2 (6 bases). This CDR3 is built from 15 residues. Per germline, CDR1 SGHRS and CDR2 YFSETQ. The ends were cut back, 3 bases at V and 3 bases at J, with 14 bases in the middle. CDR3 amino acids: CASSYGSQVTDTQYF. In DNA form, the CDR3 reads TGCGCCAGCAGCTACGGGAGTCAAGTGACAGATACGCAGTATTTT.

This clone was seen once. V and J are TRBV5-4 and TRBJ2-3; D remains ambiguous. Trimming removed 6 bases from V and 5 bases from J, with 16 bases in between. CDR1 is SGHNT, CDR2 YYREEE, per germline (reference sequence). CDR3 length: 14 residues. The CDR3 nucleotides read TGTGCCAGCACCGAGTTAAGACTTGGAGATACGCAGTATTTT. It encodes CASTELRLGDTQYF.

The CDR3 DNA reads as TGTGCCAGCAGTCGGACAGGGCTTGGGGATCAGCCCCAGCATTTT. Translated: CASSRTGLGDQPQHF. The gene calls are TRBV2 and TRBJ1-5; 8 nucleotides line up with TRBD1. The CDR3 is made up of 15 amino acids. Germline-derived CDR1 and CDR2 are SNHLY and FYNNEI. V dropped 5 bases and J dropped 5; count of bases not matched to a gene: 8.

This chain connects TRBV5-1 to TRBJ1-1; 9 positions match TRBD1. The CDR3 has 15 amino acids. The germline V gene encodes CDR1 SGHRS and CDR2 YFSETQ. V trimming: 5 bases; J trimming: 0 bases; junction bases outside the gene matches: 5. The CDR3 sequence is CASRRDREVNTEAFF. CDR3 sequence (DNA): TGCGCCAGCAGAAGGGACAGGGAGGTGAACACTGAAGCTTTCTTT.

The DNA for the CDR3 is TGTGCCAGCTCACCACTTAGGGGGCCGAACACTGAAGCTTTCTTT. It is translated as CASSPLRGPNTEAFF. This chain links TRBV18 with TRBJ1-1; 7 bases agree with TRBD1. Germline CDR1 and CDR2: KGHSH and LQKENI. V shed 1 base and J 1 base; nucleotides not matched to a gene: 3. This CDR3 contains 15 residues.

This clone has a single count. The same CDR3 is also encoded by other DNA sequences in this sample. The chain links TRBV7-9 to TRBJ2-5, with no clear D. Trimming removed 1 base from V and 4 bases from J, with 7 bases in between. The CDR3 sequence is 13 residues long. Germline-derived CDR1 and CDR2 are SEHNR and FQNEAQ (reference sequence). The CDR3 spells CASSLGLTETQYF. CDR3 nucleotide sequence: TGTGCCAGCAGCTTAGGACTCACAGAGACCCAGTACTTC.

This clone showed up just a few times. The chain uses TRBV9 and TRBJ2-7, with D possibly being TRBD2 (5 bases). The CDR3 spans 16 residues. Germline lookup yields CDR1 SGDLS and CDR2 YYNGEE. The V end lost 0 bases, the J end lost 3 bases, and 16 bases lay between the germline ends. The CDR3 DNA sequence: TGTGCCAGCAGCGTAGGCTTCGGGGAACGCGGCTACGAGCAGTACTTC. Translating it yields CASSVGFGERGYEQYF.

The J gene is TRBJ2-6, the V gene TRBV30; no definite D call. Trimming took 7 bases from V and 0 from J, leaving 7 bases between them. The length of the CDR3 is 13 residues. Germline V gives CDR1 GTSNPN, CDR2 SVGIG (reference sequence). The CDR3 protein is CASRSSGANVLTF. For the CDR3, the DNA is TGTGCCTCCCGGTCCTCTGGGGCCAACGTCCTGACTTTC.

The chain uses TRBV5-6 and TRBJ1-4; tentative D call: TRBD1 (5 bases). The V gene's germline CDR1 is SGHDT and CDR2 YYEEEE. The V gene lost 3 bases and the J gene lost 3 bases, with 12 bases spanning the gap. The CDR3 sequence is 15 residues long. This CDR3 reads CASSYQGQANEKLFF. CDR3 DNA sequence: TGTGCCAGCAGCTACCAGGGTCAGGCTAATGAAAAACTGTTTTTT.

This chain connects TRBV6-5 to TRBJ1-2; D is undetermined. From germline, CDR1 is MNHEY and CDR2 SVGAGI. V gave up 5 bases and J gave up 3 bases, with 10 bases separating them. The CDR3 has 13 residues. CDR3 in DNA: TGTGCCAGCAGTAACGGCGCGGACTATGGCTACACCTTC. The encoded protein is CASSNGADYGYTF.

V gene TRBV5-1 combines with J gene TRBJ1-6; perhaps TRBD1 as D (5 bases). Trimming took off 3 bases at V and 9 bases at J, with 13 bases between the two ends. CDR3 length: 14 amino acids. Germline loops: CDR1 SGHRS, CDR2 YFSETQ. The CDR3 region is CASSWEGRGSPLHF. DNA for the CDR3: TGCGCCAGCAGCTGGGAGGGGAGAGGTTCACCCCTCCACTTT.

For the CDR3, the DNA is TGTGCCACCAGCAGACCACCGGCCGGCTACACCTTC. Residues: CATSRPPAGYTF. This chain links TRBV15 with TRBJ1-2, with D uncertain. V shed 2 bases and J shed 8 bases, with 9 bases lying between them. CDR3 size: 12 residues. In germline, CDR1 is LNHNV, CDR2 YYDKDF (reference sequence).

This clone was seen only a few times. The chain recombines TRBV20-1 with TRBJ1-2; no reliable D call. The germline CDR1 and CDR2 sequences are DFQATT and SNEGSKA (reference sequence). The germline V and J ends were trimmed by 4 bases and 5 bases, with 11 bases remaining between them. The CDR3 is 12 amino acids. CDR3 nucleotides: TGCAGTGCTATTGACCGACGATATGGCTACACCTTC. Translation: CSAIDRRYGYTF.

This chain uses TRBV15 with TRBJ1-4; the D is unclear. Deletions cut 0 bases from V and 17 bases from J, with 22 bases between. Germline values: CDR1 LNHNV, CDR2 YYDKDF (reference sequence). The CDR3 extends over 15 amino acids. CDR3 in amino acids: CATSRDTGGRSARFF. CDR3 coding DNA: TGTGCCACCAGCAGAGATACGGGAGGGCGAAGTGCGCGTTTTTTT.

CDR3 in amino acids: CAWSTRLGNEKLFF. CDR3 nucleotide sequence: TGTGCCTGGAGCACACGGCTTGGTAATGAAAAACTGTTTTTT. This chain joins TRBV30 and TRBJ1-4; D remains ambiguous. Deletions cut 3 bases from V and 4 bases from J, with 12 bases between. This CDR3 spans 14 amino acids. Germline V lookup: CDR1 GTSNPN, CDR2 SVGIG (reference sequence).

The rearrangement uses TRBV7-2 and TRBJ1-2, with D possibly TRBD1 on 6 matching bases. This CDR3 is built from 13 residues. The V gene's germline CDR1 is SGHTA and CDR2 FQGNSA. V was shortened by 5 bases and J by 4 bases, with 11 bases between the two germline ends. The CDR3 protein is CASSQGQTYGYTF. In DNA form, the CDR3 reads TGTGCCAGCAGCCAGGGACAAACCTATGGCTACACCTTC.

V and J are TRBV5-1 and TRBJ2-5; 7 bases map to TRBD1. V lost 0 bases, J lost 5 bases, and 4 bases stayed unmatched. Germline CDR1 SGHRS, CDR2 YFSETQ. The length of the CDR3 is 14 residues. CDR3 DNA sequence: TGCGCCAGCAGCTTGGCCACAGGGGTTGAGACCCAGTACTTC. Translating it yields CASSLATGVETQYF.

The CDR3 DNA reads as TGTGCCAGCAGCGTACGAGCGGGGGTTCCGAGCGTATGGGAGACCCAGTACTTC. This gives the protein CASSVRAGVPSVWETQYF. The chain recombines TRBV9 with TRBJ2-5, with TRBD2 matching over 8 bases. Germline V gene data show CDR1 as SGDLS and CDR2 as YYNGEE. This CDR3 contains 18 residues. The ends lost 1 base at V and 5 bases at J; junction bases unmatched: 16.

This chain joins TRBV19 and TRBJ1-6; 8 nucleotides line up with TRBD1. This CDR3 contains 15 residues. Germline CDR1 and CDR2: LNHDA and SQIVND (reference sequence). With V trimmed by 3 bases and J by 10 bases, 8 bases remained unmatched. The CDR3 is CASSMFGRGLSPLHF. CDR3 bases: TGTGCCAGTAGTATGTTCGGCAGGGGGCTCTCACCCCTCCACTTT.

V and J are TRBV14 and TRBJ2-1, with TRBD2 matching over 10 bases. Germline values: CDR1 SGHDN, CDR2 FVKESK. CDR3 length equals 17 residues. J lost 6 bases, V lost 3 bases, and 11 bases had no gene match. CDR3 residues: CASSQPPASGGVNEQFF. The CDR3 DNA reads TGTGCCAGCAGCCAGCCGCCTGCGAGCGGGGGGGTCAATGAGCAGTTCTTC. Full variable domain (remainder filled in from reference TRBV14 and TRBJ2-1): EAGVTQFPSHSVIEKGQTVTLRCDPISGHDNLYWYRRVMGKEIKFLLHFVKESKQDESGMPNNRFLAERTGGTYSTLKVQPAELEDSGVYFCASSQPPASGGVNEQFFGPGTRLTVL.

This rearrangement joins TRBV25-1 to TRBJ2-7; maybe TRBD1 (5 bases). V was cut by 1 base and J by 6 bases, with 10 bases left in between. Germline lookup yields CDR1 MGHDK and CDR2 SYGVNS. The CDR3 is 13 amino acids. CDR3 in amino acids: CASSESLRGEQYF. The CDR3 DNA sequence: TGTGCCAGCAGTGAATCTCTAAGGGGCGAGCAGTACTTC.

V usage is TRBV11-2 and J usage is TRBJ2-1; D tentatively fits TRBD1 or TRBD2 (6 bases each). V shed 1 base and J shed 3 bases, with 13 bases lying between them. The CDR3 loop spans 16 amino acids. Germline loops: CDR1 SGHAT, CDR2 FQNNGV. In DNA, the CDR3 is TGTGCCAGCAGCTTAGTTTCCGGGGGCATCTACAATGAGCAGTTCTTC. Protein product: CASSLVSGGIYNEQFF.